The 5 T cell receptor beta chains below come from one sample, sequenced in a study of blood T cell repertoires in COVID-19 (dated by TCRdb to the early 2020s). The library was made by the immunoSEQ multiplex PCR assay. In its TCRdb copy, this immuneACCESS table keeps in-frame sequences only and misses some clones. Where compared with another copy, unresolved V genes explain less than half of these, and the others have no known cause. Counted in this sample were hundreds of thousands of clones; about 90% of them appeared once. The biggest ten clones account for about 3% of the sample. Sequencing was carried out using peripheral blood. These receptors all stem from a woman aged 25 to 45 with COVID-19, enrolled during active disease.

V and J are TRBV7-2 and TRBJ2-3; 9 bases fit TRBD2. CDR1 and CDR2 (germline): SGHTA, FQGNSA. This CDR3 is 16 amino acids long. V was clipped by 5 bases and J by 0 bases; unmatched bases: 6. The CDR3 DNA sequence: TGTGCCAGCAGCGTCCGGAGCGGGGGGAGCACAGATACGCAGTATTTT. Translating it yields CASSVRSGGSTDTQYF.

This rearrangement joins TRBV2 to TRBJ1-2; 8 bases map to TRBD1. The CDR3 extends over 12 amino acids. The V and J ends lost 7 bases and 7 bases, in that order; junction bases with no gene match: 5. CDR1 is SNHLY and CDR2 is FYNNEI in the germline V gene. The CDR3 region has the DNA TGTGCCAGCACCCGCGACAGGGGTGGCTACACCTTC. Translated: CASTRDRGGYTF.

The chain has TRBV12-3 or TRBV12-4 and TRBJ2-5, with a weak D call TRBD2 (5 bases). This CDR3 is built from 13 residues. The V and J ends lost 2 bases and 9 bases respectively, with 13 bases between them. The CDR3 DNA follows: TGTGCCAGCAGTTTATTTCGGGGTGGAGCCCAGTACTTC. Protein product: CASSLFRGGAQYF.

The sample holds one count of this clone. In DNA form, the CDR3 reads TGTGCCAGCTCACCAGCCCAGGAAGAGACCCAGTACTTC. Its protein product is CASSPAQEETQYF. This sequence joins TRBV18 and TRBJ2-5; D not certain. Germline V lookup: CDR1 KGHSH, CDR2 LQKENI. CDR3 size: 13 residues. The V end lost 2 bases, the J end lost 3 bases, and 7 bases lay between the germline ends.

The chain combines TRBV6-2 or TRBV6-3 with TRBJ1-1, with D unresolved. Per the germline V gene, CDR1 is MNHEY and CDR2 is SVGEGT. The V gene lost 2 bases and the J gene lost 1 base, with 8 bases spanning the gap. The CDR3 runs 14 residues. The CDR3 region is CASSYQLANTEAFF. CDR3 nucleotides: TGTGCCAGCAGTTACCAGCTAGCGAACACTGAAGCTTTCTTT.